Each of the 20 T cell receptor beta chains below was sequenced from the same sample in a study of shared clonotypes between healthy human individuals. Naive CD8 isolation took CD45RO-negative cells positively selected for CCR7 and excluded terminally differentiated effector memory CD45RA+ cells. Only in-frame clones appear in the TCRdb table, and some are missing; sequencing was by immunoSEQ multiplex PCR. The sample lists around 1.9 million clones; under 95% were seen once. Sequencing was done on a sample of naive CD8+ T cells from PBMCs. All receptors come from a man aged 18-30 years in good health. Some clones in this sample may be carry-over from other donors' samples.

The rearrangement links TRBV6-1 to TRBJ2-6; no firm D call. CDR3 length: 15 residues. The V end lost 5 bases, the J end lost 0 bases, and 8 bases lay between the germline ends. Germline assignment: CDR1 MNHNS and CDR2 SASEGT. The CDR3 region has the DNA TGTGCCAGCAGTATAACAGTCTCTGGGGCCAACGTCCTGACTTTC. Protein sequence: CASSITVSGANVLTF.

Turning to this clone: Other DNA sequences in the same sample also yield this CDR3. This sequence joins TRBV19 and TRBJ2-7, with 10 bases identical to TRBD2. V lost 10 bases, J lost 0 bases, and 3 bases stayed unmatched. From germline, CDR1 is LNHDA and CDR2 SQIVND (reference sequence). The CDR3 spans 13 residues. CDR3 sequence: CATRLAGSYEQYF. CDR3 sequence (DNA): TGTGCCACCCGACTAGCGGGCTCCTACGAGCAGTACTTC.

This clone came up once. The genes are TRBV7-9 and TRBJ2-2; possibly TRBD1 for D (5 bases). The V end was cut by 4 bases, the J end by 2 bases, with 20 bases between. Germline CDR1 is SEHNR and CDR2 is FQNEAQ (reference sequence). This CDR3 comprises 18 residues. DNA for the CDR3: TGTGCCAGCAGCTCACAGTCCGTGAAGGGGTCTAACACCGGGGAGCTGTTTTTT. Amino acid sequence: CASSSQSVKGSNTGELFF.

Here the CDR3 reads CASRLGTAKGAFF. Written as DNA, the CDR3 is TGTGCCAGCAGGCTTGGGACGGCTAAGGGGGCTTTCTTT. The chain uses TRBV6-5 and TRBJ1-1, with D possibly TRBD1 on 5 matching bases. The V end was cut by 6 bases, the J end by 11 bases, with 19 bases between. The length of the CDR3 is 13 residues. Germline V CDR1 and CDR2: MNHEY, SVGAGI.

The chain recombines TRBV9 with TRBJ1-2; the match to TRBD1 covers 7 bases. Trimming at V came to 0 bases and at J to 1 base, leaving 12 bases not matched to a gene. The germline V gene has CDR1 SGDLS and CDR2 YYNGEE. CDR3 size: 18 residues. The chain's CDR3 is CASSVGIKAGQYNYGYTF. CDR3 bases: TGTGCCAGCAGCGTAGGAATTAAAGCGGGACAGTATAACTATGGCTACACCTTC.

V is TRBV28 and J is TRBJ1-5, with D perhaps TRBD1 (5 bases). The CDR3 totals 15 residues. CDR1 MDHEN and CDR2 SYDVKM come from the germline V gene. Trimming left V 3 bases short and J 3 bases short, with 12 bases between. CDR3 DNA sequence: TGTGCCAGCAGTTTTTGGGGGGGGGTCAATCAGCCCCAGCATTTT. This encodes CASSFWGGVNQPQHF.

In the case of this clone: Other DNA sequences in the same sample also yield this CDR3. V gene TRBV28 combines with J gene TRBJ1-1, with D unresolved. V dropped 2 bases and J dropped 2 bases, with 9 bases sitting between them. The CDR3 covers 14 residues. CDR1 is MDHEN and CDR2 is SYDVKM in the germline V gene. The DNA for the CDR3 is TGTGCCAGCAGTTTAGGTCGAGTCAACACTGAAGCTTTCTTT. As protein: CASSLGRVNTEAFF.

V gene TRBV5-5 combines with J gene TRBJ1-5; D gene uncertain. The CDR3 runs to 16 residues. Per the germline V gene, CDR1 is SGHKS and CDR2 is YYEKEE (reference sequence). The V gene lost 3 bases and the J gene lost 3 bases, with 16 bases spanning the gap. The DNA of the CDR3 is TGTGCCAGCAGCTCCTACTTAATAGGCCTCAATCAGCCCCAGCATTTT. Translating gives CASSSYLIGLNQPQHF. The whole variable domain, remainder taken from reference TRBV5-5 and TRBJ1-5, is DAGVTQSPTHLIKTRGQQVTLRCSPISGHKSVSWYQQVLGQGPQFIFQYYEKEERGRGNFPDRFSARQFPNYSSELNVNALLLGDSALYLCASSSYLIGLNQPQHFGDGTRLSIL.

The CDR3 is CASSPSGTTANEQFF. Here the CDR3 DNA reads TGTGCCAGCAGCCCCTCCGGGACTACCGCCAATGAGCAGTTCTTC. The chain uses TRBV11-2 and TRBJ2-1; 7 nucleotides match TRBD2. In germline, CDR1 is SGHAT, CDR2 FQNNGV. The CDR3 spans 15 residues. With 5 bases clipped from V and 6 bases from J, the junction kept 10 bases outside the gene matches.

This chain joins TRBV28 and TRBJ1-5, with D hard to call. Trimming took off 0 bases at V and 2 bases at J, with 8 bases between the two ends. Germline V gene lookup returns CDR1 MDHEN and CDR2 SYDVKM. This CDR3 spans 15 amino acids. The CDR3 loop is CASSLWGSRNQPQHF. The CDR3 bases are TGTGCCAGCAGTTTATGGGGCAGTCGCAATCAGCCCCAGCATTTT.

The chain has TRBV27 and TRBJ1-1; D not certain. In germline, CDR1 is MNHEY, CDR2 SMNVEV (reference sequence). Trimming cost V 0 bases and J 6 bases, with 14 bases left between them. CDR3 size: 15 residues. The CDR3 DNA is TGTGCCAGCAGTTTATCGGGTCCATTTTTGGCTGAAGCTTTCTTT. This translates into CASSLSGPFLAEAFF.

The rearrangement uses TRBV7-9 and TRBJ1-3, with D unresolved. This CDR3 comprises 17 residues. V dropped 1 base and J dropped 0 bases, with 13 bases sitting between them. The germline V gene encodes CDR1 SEHNR and CDR2 FQNEAQ (reference sequence). The CDR3 protein is CASSLVRRESSGNTIYF. The CDR3 DNA follows: TGTGCCAGCAGCTTAGTTCGCAGAGAGAGCTCTGGAAACACCATATATTTT.

This sequence joins TRBV25-1 and TRBJ1-5, with D perhaps TRBD1 (5 bases). Trimming stripped 3 bases from V and 3 bases from J, with 9 bases between. From germline, CDR1 is MGHDK and CDR2 SYGVNS. CDR3 length equals 14 residues. The CDR3 loop reads CASSEGQPNQPQHF. CDR3 coding DNA: TGTGCCAGCAGTGAGGGGCAGCCCAATCAGCCCCAGCATTTT.

The chain recombines TRBV11-3 with TRBJ2-7, with no clear D. With 1 base removed from V and 2 bases from J, the gap between germline ends came to 15 bases. The CDR3 runs 16 residues. The germline V gene has CDR1 SGHNT and CDR2 YENEEA. The CDR3, as DNA: TGTGCCAGCAGCTTAGTTGATCGGGTTAGCCCCTACGAGCAGTACTTC. Protein sequence: CASSLVDRVSPYEQYF.

This clone was seen a handful of times. The chain links TRBV15 to TRBJ1-2; D gene unclear. V lost 0 bases and J lost 0, with 14 bases in between. Germline V gene data show CDR1 as LNHNV and CDR2 as YYDKDF (reference sequence). The CDR3 has 17 amino acids. The CDR3 nucleotides are TGTGCCACCAGCAGAGATATGTCCGACCCGGCTAACTATGGCTACACCTTC. It codes for CATSRDMSDPANYGYTF.

In regard to this clone: Other DNA sequences in the same sample also yield this CDR3. The chain's CDR3 is CASSPTGNEQYF. The CDR3 DNA is TGTGCCAGCAGTCCCACGGGGAACGAGCAGTACTTC. The chain links TRBV27 to TRBJ2-7; TRBD2 is a possible D gene (5 bases). V lost 5 bases to trimming and J lost 5 bases, with 10 bases between them. This CDR3 spans 12 amino acids. Germline CDR1 and CDR2: MNHEY and SMNVEV (reference sequence).

The chain has TRBV9 and TRBJ2-2, with a weak D call TRBD2 (5 bases). CDR1 and CDR2 (germline): SGDLS, YYNGEE. V lost 0 bases and J 6 bases, leaving 12 bases between the germline ends. The CDR3 sequence is 15 residues long. The CDR3 reads CASSVVEAPAGELFF. In nucleotides, the CDR3 is TGTGCCAGCAGCGTAGTGGAGGCACCCGCCGGGGAGCTGTTTTTT.

CDR3 sequence reads: CASSYVVGLAPVHEQFF. The CDR3 bases are TGCGCCAGCAGCTATGTGGTGGGCCTAGCTCCGGTCCATGAGCAGTTCTTC. V and J are TRBV4-1 and TRBJ2-1; D possibly corresponds to TRBD2 (5 bases). The germline V and J ends were trimmed by 5 bases and 8 bases, with 25 bases remaining between them. This CDR3 has 17 amino acids. Germline CDR1 reads MGHRA; CDR2 reads YSYEKL.

The chain links TRBV4-1 to TRBJ1-4; D ambiguous. This CDR3 has 15 residues. Per the germline V gene, CDR1 is MGHRA and CDR2 is YSYEKL. Trimming removed 4 bases from V and 0 bases from J, with 9 bases in between. This chain's CDR3 is CASSPLPTTNEKLFF. The CDR3 DNA reads TGCGCCAGCAGCCCCCTGCCCACAACTAATGAAAAACTGTTTTTT.

This chain connects TRBV27 to TRBJ1-4; D might be TRBD1 (5 bases). This CDR3 has 12 amino acids. Trimming took off 4 bases at V and 5 bases at J, with 5 bases between the two ends. In germline, CDR1 is MNHEY, CDR2 SMNVEV (reference sequence). CDR3 nucleotide sequence: TGTGCCAGCAGTTGGGGGAATGAAAAACTGTTTTTT. Its protein is CASSWGNEKLFF.